This T cell receptor beta chain comes out of a study of memory CD4+ T cells and cytomegalovirus serostatus. This CDR3 has 13 amino acids. Trimming left V 0 bases short and J 5 bases short, with 7 bases between. Germline V CDR1 and CDR2: SEHNR, FQNEAQ (reference sequence). Generated by immunoSEQ multiplex PCR, the TCRdb table keeps only in-frame clones and is missing some. The sample has around 84,000 clones, around 80% seen once. The sort gate was single viable CD3+CD4+CD8-CD45RO+ cells for memory CD4+ T cells. The receptor was derived from an adult in good health and CMV-seronegative. Sequenced sample: memory CD4+ T cells from blood. This rearrangement joins TRBV7-9 to TRBJ2-5; D not resolved. CDR3 residues: CASSLAAAETQYF. The DNA for the CDR3 is TGTGCCAGCAGCTTAGCTGCGGCGGAGACCCAGTACTTC. Drawing the rest from reference TRBV7-9 and TRBJ2-5, the complete variable domain is DTGVSQNPRHKITKRGQNVTFRCDPISEHNRLYWYRQTLGQGPEFLTYFQNEAQLEKSRLLSDRFSAERPKGSFSTLEIQRTEQGDSAMYLCASSLAAAETQYFGPGTRLLVL.